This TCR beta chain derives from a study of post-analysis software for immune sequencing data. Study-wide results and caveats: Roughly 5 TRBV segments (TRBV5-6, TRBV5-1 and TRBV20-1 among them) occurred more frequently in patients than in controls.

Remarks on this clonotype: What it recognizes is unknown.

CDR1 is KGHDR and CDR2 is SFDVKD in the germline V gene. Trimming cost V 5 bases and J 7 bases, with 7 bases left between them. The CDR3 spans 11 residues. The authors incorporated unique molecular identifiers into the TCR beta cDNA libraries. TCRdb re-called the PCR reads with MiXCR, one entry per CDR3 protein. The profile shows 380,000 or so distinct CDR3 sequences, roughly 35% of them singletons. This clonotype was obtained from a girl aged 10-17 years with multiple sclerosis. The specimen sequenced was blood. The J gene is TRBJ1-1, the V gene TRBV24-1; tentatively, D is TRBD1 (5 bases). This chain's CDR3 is CATSARGEAFF. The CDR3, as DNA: TGTGCCACCAGTGCGAGGGGTGAAGCTTTCTTT.